The sequence of this T cell receptor beta chain was determined in a study of response to subunit inactivated influenza vaccine. TCRdb ran MiXCR on the RT-PCR reads and lists one entry per CDR3 protein. The sample has 530,000 or so distinct CDR3 sequences, over 25% seen once. Per the germline V gene, CDR1 is MGHRA and CDR2 is YSYEKL. With V trimmed by 5 bases and J by 4 bases, 11 bases remained unmatched. The CDR3 runs 16 residues. V gene TRBV4-1 combines with J gene TRBJ1-2; 9 nucleotides match TRBD1. Sequencing used CD4+ T cells sorted from PBMCs, obtained 4 to 6 days after vaccination. The TCR originated in a man aged 50-59 years who received an inactivated influenza vaccine. CDR3 sequence: CASSKTGGEVIYGYTF. The CDR3, as DNA: TGCGCCAGCAGCAAGACAGGGGGAGAGGTGATCTATGGCTACACCTTC.